This T cell receptor (beta chain) stems from a study of identical twins. Whole-study results and caveats: Researchers reported weaker excess twin sharing in beta out-of-frame sequences. The authors noted that invariant MAIT and iNKT cells could partly confound zero-insertion analyses.

A universal primer site was incorporated via template switching, and the cDNA contained unique molecular identifiers. TCRdb reprocessed the 5' RACE reads via MiXCR and lists one record per CDR3 protein. This sample has some 570,000 distinct CDR3 sequences; more than 20% occur once, and the top ten carry around 0.47%. The CDR3 runs to 16 residues. Trimming removed 4 bases from V and 8 bases from J; junction bases left unmatched: 12. The V gene's germline CDR1 is ENHRY and CDR2 SYGVKD. In this sample, this clonotype turned up a few times. What it binds is unknown. Healthy Caucasian individuals made up all the donors. A further study also used this sample, focusing on yellow fever vaccine responses in identical twins.

This TCR derives from a woman aged 18-29 years in good health. The chain has TRBV10-3 and TRBJ2-1; 9 nucleotides line up with TRBD2. Sequenced: CD4+ T cells sorted from blood. CDR3 nucleotides: TGTGCCATCAGTGGTCAAGCGGGAGGCCCCTGGGATGAGCAGTTCTTC. This gives the protein CAISGQAGGPWDEQFF.